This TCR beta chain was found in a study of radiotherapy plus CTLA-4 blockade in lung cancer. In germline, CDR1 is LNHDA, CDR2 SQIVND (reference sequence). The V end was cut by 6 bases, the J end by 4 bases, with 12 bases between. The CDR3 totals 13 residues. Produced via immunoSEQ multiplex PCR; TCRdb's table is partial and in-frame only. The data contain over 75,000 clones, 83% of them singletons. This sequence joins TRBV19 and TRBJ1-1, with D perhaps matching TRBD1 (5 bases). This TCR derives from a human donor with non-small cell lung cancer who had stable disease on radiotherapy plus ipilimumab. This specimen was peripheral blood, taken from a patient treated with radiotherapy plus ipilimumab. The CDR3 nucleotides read TGTGCCAGTAGCCCCCAGGGAACCACTGAAGCTTTCTTT. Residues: CASSPQGTTEAFF.